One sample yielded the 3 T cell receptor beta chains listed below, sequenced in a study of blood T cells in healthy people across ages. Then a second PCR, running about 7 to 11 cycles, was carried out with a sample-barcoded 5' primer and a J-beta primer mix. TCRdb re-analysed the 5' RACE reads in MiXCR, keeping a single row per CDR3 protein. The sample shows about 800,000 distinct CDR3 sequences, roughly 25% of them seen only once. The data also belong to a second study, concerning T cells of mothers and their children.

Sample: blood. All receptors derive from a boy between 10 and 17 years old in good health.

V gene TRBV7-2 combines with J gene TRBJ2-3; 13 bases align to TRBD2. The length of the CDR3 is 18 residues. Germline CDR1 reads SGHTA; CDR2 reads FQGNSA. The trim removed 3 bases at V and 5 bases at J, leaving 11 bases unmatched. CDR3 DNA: TGTGCCAGCAGCTTTGGACTAGCGGGAGTAAGAGAGATAGATACGCAGTATTTT. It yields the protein CASSFGLAGVREIDTQYF.

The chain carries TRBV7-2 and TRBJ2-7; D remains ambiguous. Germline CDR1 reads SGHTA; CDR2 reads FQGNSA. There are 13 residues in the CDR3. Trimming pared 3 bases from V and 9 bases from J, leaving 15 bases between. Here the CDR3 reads CASSLVGDYGQYF. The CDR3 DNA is TGTGCCAGCAGCTTGGTCGGTGATTATGGGCAGTACTTC.

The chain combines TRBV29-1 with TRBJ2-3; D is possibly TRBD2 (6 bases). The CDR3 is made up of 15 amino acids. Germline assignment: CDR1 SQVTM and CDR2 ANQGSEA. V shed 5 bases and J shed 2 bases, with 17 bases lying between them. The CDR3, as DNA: TGCAGCGTTTTAGGGCTAGCGAAGGCCACAGATACGCAGTATTTT. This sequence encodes CSVLGLAKATDTQYF.